Each of the 20 T cell receptor beta chains below was sequenced from the same sample in a study of PD-1 blockade in mismatch repair-deficient tumors. Assay used: immunoSEQ multiplex PCR; TCRdb lists only in-frame clones, some missing. The sample lists roughly 50,000 clones; roughly 80% were seen once. This specimen consisted of peripheral blood, obtained about 4.5 months after starting pembrolizumab. These receptors originate from an adult with mismatch repair-deficient cancer.

V gene TRBV27 combines with J gene TRBJ2-2; no clear D. There are 10 residues in the CDR3. Trimming took off 8 bases at V and 5 bases at J, with 3 bases between the two ends. The germline V gene encodes CDR1 MNHEY and CDR2 SMNVEV (reference sequence). The CDR3 reads CASGTGELFF. In DNA form, the CDR3 reads TGTGCCAGCGGTACCGGGGAGCTGTTTTTT.

The chain recombines TRBV11-3 with TRBJ2-7, with TRBD2 matching 11 bases. The CDR3 runs to 15 residues. Germline values: CDR1 SGHNT, CDR2 YENEEA. V shed 5 bases, J shed 4 bases, and the junction held 7 bases outside the gene matches. The CDR3 protein is CASSILAGAQYEQYF. The CDR3 nucleotides are TGTGCCAGCAGCATACTAGCGGGAGCGCAATACGAGCAGTACTTC.

This sequence joins TRBV7-9 and TRBJ2-1, with 11 nucleotides matching TRBD2. From germline, CDR1 is SEHNR and CDR2 FQNEAQ (reference sequence). With 8 bases clipped from V and 7 bases from J, the junction kept 4 bases outside the gene matches. This CDR3 region has 13 residues. CDR3 in amino acids: CASGLAGWNEQFF. The CDR3 DNA sequence: TGTGCCAGCGGACTAGCGGGTTGGAATGAGCAGTTCTTC.

The chain uses TRBV27 and TRBJ2-7; the match to TRBD2 covers 8 bases. Germline loops: CDR1 MNHEY, CDR2 SMNVEV (reference sequence). V lost 2 bases and J lost 6; bases outside the gene matches: 3. This CDR3 has 13 residues. The CDR3 protein is CASSLGTSSEQYF. The CDR3 bases are TGTGCCAGCAGTTTAGGGACTAGTTCCGAGCAGTACTTC.

This clone appeared a single time. The chain couples TRBV4-1 to TRBJ2-5; TRBD2 matches 10 bases. The CDR3 loop spans 16 amino acids. The ends lost 4 bases at V and 4 bases at J; junction bases unmatched: 9. CDR1 and CDR2 (germline): MGHRA, YSYEKL. The CDR3 nucleotides read TGCGCCAGCAGCCCCACAGCGGGAGGGCCGGGAGAGACCCAGTACTTC. Translating it yields CASSPTAGGPGETQYF.

This chain uses TRBV27 with TRBJ1-1, with D possibly matching TRBD1 (5 bases). Trimming cost V 5 bases and J 1 base, with 14 bases left between them. Germline CDR1 MNHEY, CDR2 SMNVEV (reference sequence). This CDR3 comprises 15 residues. The CDR3 loop is CASSPLRDRNTEAFF. Written as DNA, the CDR3 is TGTGCCAGCAGTCCCCTCAGGGATCGGAACACTGAAGCTTTCTTT.

The rearrangement links TRBV6-5 to TRBJ2-5; D is tentatively TRBD1 or TRBD2 (5 bases each). Per germline, CDR1 MNHEY and CDR2 SVGAGI. The CDR3 is made up of 15 amino acids. Trimming stripped 2 bases from V and 2 bases from J, with 12 bases between. CDR3 sequence reads: CASSYPQGRQETQYF. In DNA form, the CDR3 reads TGTGCCAGCAGTTACCCCCAGGGACGGCAAGAGACCCAGTACTTC.

This clone appeared a single time. This chain links TRBV14 with TRBJ2-7; D is unresolved. V lost 5 bases, J lost 3 bases, and 8 bases lay in between. In germline, CDR1 is SGHDN, CDR2 FVKESK. The CDR3 loop spans 12 amino acids. CDR3 sequence reads: CASSGGGYEQYF. In DNA, the CDR3 is TGTGCCAGCAGCGGCGGCGGCTACGAGCAGTACTTC.

The rearrangement joins TRBV30 to TRBJ1-3; no clear D gene. V was shortened by 3 bases and J by 4 bases, with 10 bases between the two germline ends. The CDR3 contains 13 residues. Germline CDR1 is GTSNPN and CDR2 is SVGIG (reference sequence). The CDR3 DNA follows: TGTGCCTGGAGCGCCCGCTCCGGAAACACCATATATTTT. Residues: CAWSARSGNTIYF.

The chain uses TRBV27 and TRBJ1-1; 11 nucleotides match TRBD1. The CDR3 extends over 15 amino acids. J was trimmed by 4 bases and V by 6 bases; bases with no gene match: 7. Germline CDR1 is MNHEY and CDR2 is SMNVEV (reference sequence). The CDR3 region is CASSLRTGGGTEAFF. Written as DNA, the CDR3 is TGTGCCAGCAGCCTGAGGACAGGGGGCGGCACTGAAGCTTTCTTT.

The chain uses TRBV9 and TRBJ2-1, with 13 bases lining up with TRBD2. CDR1 SGDLS and CDR2 YYNGEE come from the germline V gene. There are 16 residues in the CDR3. Trimming removed 3 bases from V and 7 bases from J; junction bases left unmatched: 7. The CDR3 is CASSDSLLAGGNEQFF. CDR3 nucleotides: TGTGCCAGCAGCGACTCACTACTAGCGGGGGGGAATGAGCAGTTCTTC.

V usage is TRBV19 and J usage is TRBJ1-5; D is possibly TRBD1 (6 bases). The CDR3 extends over 16 amino acids. The germline gives CDR1 LNHDA, CDR2 SQIVND (reference sequence). With 5 bases removed from V and 2 bases from J, the gap between germline ends came to 16 bases. The CDR3, as DNA: TGTGCCAGTAGTTTGCCGGGCAGGGGCCGCAATCAGCCCCAGCATTTT. It yields the protein CASSLPGRGRNQPQHF.

This sequence joins TRBV4-3 and TRBJ1-1, with D unresolved. The V gene's germline CDR1 is LGHNA and CDR2 YSLEER. The CDR3 extends over 15 amino acids. The ends were cut back, 3 bases at V and 1 base at J, with 12 bases in the middle. In DNA, the CDR3 is TGCGCCAGCAGCCAGTCAAGAAGCCCGAACACTGAAGCTTTCTTT. Translated: CASSQSRSPNTEAFF.

This chain joins TRBV11-2 and TRBJ2-1; D assignment may be TRBD1 or TRBD2 (5 bases each). V lost 0 bases to trimming and J lost 0 bases, with 12 bases between them. Germline V CDR1 and CDR2: SGHAT, FQNNGV. The CDR3 contains 17 residues. CDR3 region: CASSLDGRDGSYNEQFF. The CDR3 DNA reads TGTGCCAGCAGCTTAGATGGCAGGGACGGCTCCTACAATGAGCAGTTCTTC.

This chain links TRBV6-6 with TRBJ2-7; D possibly corresponds to TRBD2 (5 bases). CDR3 length: 12 amino acids. The V gene lost 5 bases and the J gene lost 3 bases, with 8 bases spanning the gap. The V gene's germline CDR1 is MNHNY and CDR2 SVGAGI (reference sequence). The CDR3 nucleotides read TGTGCCAGCAGTGTAGGAGGCTACGAGCAGTACTTC. Protein: CASSVGGYEQYF.

V and J are TRBV4-1 and TRBJ1-4; 8 bases are shared with TRBD1. After removal of 6 bases from V and 6 bases from J, the junction contained 3 bases not matched to a gene. Germline V gene data show CDR1 as MGHRA and CDR2 as YSYEKL. The CDR3 has 13 residues. CDR3 DNA sequence: TGCGCCAGCAGGCAGGGACAGGATGAAAAACTGTTTTTT. Amino acids: CASRQGQDEKLFF.

The gene calls are TRBV11-2 and TRBJ2-7, with D unresolved. V was pared by 6 bases and J by 3 bases, with 9 bases between. Germline V gene sequence: CDR1 SGHAT, CDR2 FQNNGV. The CDR3 contains 12 residues. The CDR3 loop reads CASSQNSYEQYF. For the CDR3, the DNA is TGTGCCAGCAGTCAGAACAGCTACGAGCAGTACTTC.

This chain joins TRBV27 and TRBJ2-1; TRBD2 matches at 7 bases. The germline V gene has CDR1 MNHEY and CDR2 SMNVEV (reference sequence). The CDR3 spans 13 residues. V was clipped by 2 bases and J by 6 bases; unmatched bases: 1. CDR3 region: CASSLGGSNEQFF. In DNA, the CDR3 is TGTGCCAGCAGTTTAGGCGGGAGCAATGAGCAGTTCTTC.

This clone occurred a few times. The genes are TRBV5-1 and TRBJ1-2, with D tentatively TRBD1 (5 bases). This CDR3 has 13 amino acids. The V end lost 0 bases, the J end lost 2 bases, and 5 bases lay between the germline ends. Germline CDR1 is SGHRS and CDR2 is YFSETQ. In DNA form, the CDR3 reads TGCGCCAGCAGCTTGGCAGGGAACTATGGCTACACCTTC. Its protein product is CASSLAGNYGYTF. Together with reference TRBV5-1 and TRBJ1-2, the CDR3 gives the full variable domain: KAGVTQTPRYLIKTRGQQVTLSCSPISGHRSVSWYQQTPGQGLQFLFEYFSETQRNKGNFPGRFSGRQFSNSRSEMNVSTLELGDSALYLCASSLAGNYGYTFGSGTRLTVV.

J is TRBJ1-1 and V is TRBV5-1; D not resolved. CDR1 is SGHRS, CDR2 YFSETQ, per germline. This CDR3 is 14 amino acids long. V was cut by 3 bases and J by 1 base, with 10 bases left in between. The CDR3 here is CASSWTLGNTEAFF. CDR3 sequence (DNA): TGCGCCAGCAGCTGGACTCTCGGGAACACTGAAGCTTTCTTT.